This T cell receptor (beta chain) was recorded in a study of OX40 agonist ivuxolimab in advanced cancers. Overall study: Patients were infused with ivuxolimab every 2 weeks at 0.01 to 10 mg/kg.

Profiled with immunoSEQ multiplex PCR; TCRdb holds only in-frame clones, not every one. The sample carries tens of thousands of clones, about three quarters recorded once. This CDR3 region has 15 residues. Per germline, CDR1 SGHTA and CDR2 FQGNSA. Trimming left V 3 bases short and J 4 bases short, with 10 bases between. The sequence was collected from an adult with an advanced solid tumor such as melanoma, head and neck, liver or kidney cancer. The starting material was CD4+ or CD8+ T cells sorted from blood, obtained in a trial of the OX40 agonist ivuxolimab. The V gene is TRBV7-2, the J gene TRBJ1-6; D is possibly TRBD1 (6 bases). The CDR3: CASSFQGTYNSPLHF. The CDR3 DNA is TGTGCCAGCAGCTTTCAGGGGACTTATAATTCACCCCTCCACTTT.